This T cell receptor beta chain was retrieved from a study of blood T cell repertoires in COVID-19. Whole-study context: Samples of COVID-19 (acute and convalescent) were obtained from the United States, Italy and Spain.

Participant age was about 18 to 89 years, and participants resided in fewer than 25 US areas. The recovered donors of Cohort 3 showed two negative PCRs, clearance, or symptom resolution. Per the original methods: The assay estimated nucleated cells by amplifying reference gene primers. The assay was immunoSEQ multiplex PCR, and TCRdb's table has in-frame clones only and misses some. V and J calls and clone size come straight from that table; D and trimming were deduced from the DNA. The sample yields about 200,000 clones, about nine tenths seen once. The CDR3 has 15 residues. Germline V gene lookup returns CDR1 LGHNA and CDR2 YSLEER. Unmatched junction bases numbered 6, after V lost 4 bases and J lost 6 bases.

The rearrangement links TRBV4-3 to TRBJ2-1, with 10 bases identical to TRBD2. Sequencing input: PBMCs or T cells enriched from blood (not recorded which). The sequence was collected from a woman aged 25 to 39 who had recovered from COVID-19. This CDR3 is CASSPEGLATNEQFF. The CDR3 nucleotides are TGCGCCAGCAGCCCGGAGGGACTAGCGACCAATGAGCAGTTCTTC.